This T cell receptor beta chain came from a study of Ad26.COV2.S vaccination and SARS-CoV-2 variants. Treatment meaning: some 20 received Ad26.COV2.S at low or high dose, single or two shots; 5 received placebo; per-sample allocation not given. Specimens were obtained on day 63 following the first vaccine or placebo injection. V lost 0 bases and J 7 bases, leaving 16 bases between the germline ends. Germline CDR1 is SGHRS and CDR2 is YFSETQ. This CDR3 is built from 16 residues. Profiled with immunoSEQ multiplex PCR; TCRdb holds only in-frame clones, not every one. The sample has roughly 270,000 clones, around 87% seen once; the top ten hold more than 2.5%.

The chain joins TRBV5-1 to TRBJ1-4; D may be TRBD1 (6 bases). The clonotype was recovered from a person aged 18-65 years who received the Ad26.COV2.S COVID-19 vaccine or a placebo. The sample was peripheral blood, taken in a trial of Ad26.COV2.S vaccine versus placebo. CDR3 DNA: TGCGCCAGCAGCTTGGGAGTCGGGGGCGGAGGTGAAAAACTGTTTTTT. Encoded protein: CASSLGVGGGGEKLFF.